One sample yielded the 4 T cell receptor beta chains listed below, sequenced in a study of shared clonotypes between healthy human individuals (dated by TCRdb to about 2020). The library was produced with the immunoSEQ multiplex PCR assay. What TCRdb holds here is the immuneACCESS table cut down to in-frame rearrangements. Part of the clones is not present; checked against another copy, under half of the missing clones reflect an unresolved V gene, and the others are unexplained. This sample comprises roughly 1 million clones, approximately 76% of them detected only once. Approximately 1.5% of the sample comes from the top ten. Sequenced material: memory CD4+ T cells sorted from blood. Per the publication, the cell subset or site label means: CD45RA-negative fraction. The receptors derive from a man aged 18 to 35 in good health.

This clone was seen a few times. The chain employs TRBV5-6 and TRBJ1-2; 7 nucleotides agree with TRBD1. The CDR3 spans 14 residues. Germline V gene sequence: CDR1 SGHDT, CDR2 YYEEEE. The CDR3 spells CAGRERGQNYGYTF. Written as DNA, the CDR3 is TGTGCTGGACGAGAGAGGGGGCAGAACTATGGCTACACCTTC.

J is TRBJ2-1 and V is TRBV6-1, with 8 positions matching TRBD1. CDR1 MNHNS and CDR2 SASEGT come from the germline V gene. The CDR3 spans 13 residues. The V and J ends lost 10 bases and 5 bases, in that order; junction bases with no gene match: 7. Here the CDR3 reads CATSRQGNNEQFF. The CDR3 DNA sequence: TGTGCCACCTCCCGACAGGGGAACAATGAGCAGTTCTTC.

The chain has TRBV5-1 and TRBJ2-5; D unresolved. Trimming took off 0 bases at V and 2 bases at J, with 5 bases between the two ends. CDR1 is SGHRS and CDR2 is YFSETQ in the germline V gene. This CDR3 is built from 13 residues. The CDR3 sequence is CASSLERQETQYF. The CDR3 DNA reads TGCGCCAGCAGCTTGGAAAGACAAGAGACCCAGTACTTC.

This chain connects TRBV4-3 to TRBJ2-2, with 9 nucleotides matching TRBD1. The germline V gene has CDR1 LGHNA and CDR2 YSLEER. V was pared by 4 bases and J by 5 bases, with 11 bases of the junction left unmatched. The CDR3 covers 17 residues. CDR3 DNA: TGCGCCAGCAGCCGCCGGTTGGGACAGGGTGATACCGGGGAGCTGTTTTTT. Residues: CASSRRLGQGDTGELFF.